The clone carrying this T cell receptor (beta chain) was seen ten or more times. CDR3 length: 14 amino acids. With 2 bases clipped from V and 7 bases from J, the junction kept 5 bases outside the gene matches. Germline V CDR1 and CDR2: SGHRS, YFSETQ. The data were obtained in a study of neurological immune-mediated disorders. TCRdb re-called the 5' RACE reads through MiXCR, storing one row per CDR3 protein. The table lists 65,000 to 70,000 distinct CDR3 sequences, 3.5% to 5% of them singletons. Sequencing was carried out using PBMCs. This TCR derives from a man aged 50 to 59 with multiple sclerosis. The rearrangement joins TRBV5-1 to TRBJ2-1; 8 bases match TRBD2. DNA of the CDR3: TGCGCCAGCAGCTTAACTAGCGGTCTTAATGAGCAGTTCTTC. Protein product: CASSLTSGLNEQFF.